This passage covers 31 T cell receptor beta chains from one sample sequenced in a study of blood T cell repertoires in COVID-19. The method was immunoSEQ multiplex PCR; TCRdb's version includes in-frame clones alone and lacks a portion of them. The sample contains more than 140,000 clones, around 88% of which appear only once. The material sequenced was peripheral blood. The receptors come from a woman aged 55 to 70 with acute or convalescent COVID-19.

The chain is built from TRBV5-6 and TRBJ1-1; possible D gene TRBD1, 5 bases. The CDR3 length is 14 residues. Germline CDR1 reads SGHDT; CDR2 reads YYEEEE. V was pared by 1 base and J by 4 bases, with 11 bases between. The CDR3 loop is CASSLSGGGTEAFF. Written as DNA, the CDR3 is TGTGCCAGCAGCTTGTCGGGGGGAGGCACTGAAGCTTTCTTT.

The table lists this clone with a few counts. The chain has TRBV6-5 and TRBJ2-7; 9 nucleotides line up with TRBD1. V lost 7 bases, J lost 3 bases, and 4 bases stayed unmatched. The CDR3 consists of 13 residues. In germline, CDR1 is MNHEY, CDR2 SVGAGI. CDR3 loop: CASNTDRGYEQYF. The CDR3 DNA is TGTGCCAGCAATACGGACAGGGGCTACGAGCAGTACTTC.

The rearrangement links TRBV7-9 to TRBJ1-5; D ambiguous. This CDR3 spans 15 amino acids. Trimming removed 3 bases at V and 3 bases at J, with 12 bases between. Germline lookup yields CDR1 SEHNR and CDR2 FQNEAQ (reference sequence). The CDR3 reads CASSFDGRSNQPQHF. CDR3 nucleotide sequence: TGTGCCAGCAGCTTTGACGGCAGGTCCAATCAGCCCCAGCATTTT.

CDR3 DNA: TGTGCCAGCGGGACAGGCTCCGGAAACACCATATATTTT. Translated, it gives CASGTGSGNTIYF. V usage is TRBV3-1 (or the pseudogene TRBV3-2) and J usage is TRBJ1-3; 8 positions match TRBD1. V lost 8 bases to trimming and J lost 4 bases; unmatched junction nucleotides: 4. Looked up from germline, CDR1 is LGHDT and CDR2 is YNNKEL (reference sequence). This CDR3 has 13 amino acids.

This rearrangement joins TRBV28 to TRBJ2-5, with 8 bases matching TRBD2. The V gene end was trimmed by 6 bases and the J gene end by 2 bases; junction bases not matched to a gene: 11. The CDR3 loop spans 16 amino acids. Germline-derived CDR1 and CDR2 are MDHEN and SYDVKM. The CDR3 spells CASSSGGRGAQETQYF. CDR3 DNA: TGTGCCAGCAGCAGTGGAGGGCGGGGGGCGCAAGAGACCCAGTACTTC.

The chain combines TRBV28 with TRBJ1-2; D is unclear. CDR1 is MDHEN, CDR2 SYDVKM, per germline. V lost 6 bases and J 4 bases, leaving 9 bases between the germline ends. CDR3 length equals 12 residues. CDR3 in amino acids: CASSPPIYGYTF. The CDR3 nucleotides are TGTGCCAGCAGCCCTCCTATCTATGGCTACACCTTC.

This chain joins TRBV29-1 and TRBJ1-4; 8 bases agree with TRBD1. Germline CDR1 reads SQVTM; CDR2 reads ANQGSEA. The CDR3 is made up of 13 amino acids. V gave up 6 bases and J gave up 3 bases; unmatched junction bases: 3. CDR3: CSVMTGANEKLFF. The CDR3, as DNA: TGCAGCGTGATGACAGGGGCTAATGAAAAACTGTTTTTT.

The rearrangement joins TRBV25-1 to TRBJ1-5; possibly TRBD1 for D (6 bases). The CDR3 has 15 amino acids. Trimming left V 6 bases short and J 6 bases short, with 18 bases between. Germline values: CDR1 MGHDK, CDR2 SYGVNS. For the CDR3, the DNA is TGTGCCAGCAGCCGACAAGGGGGTGATAGTCAGCCCCAGCATTTT. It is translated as CASSRQGGDSQPQHF.

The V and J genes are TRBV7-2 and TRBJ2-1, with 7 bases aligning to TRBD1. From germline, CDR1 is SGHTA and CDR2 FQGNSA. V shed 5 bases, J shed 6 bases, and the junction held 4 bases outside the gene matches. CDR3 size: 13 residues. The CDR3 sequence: CASSRDSLNEQFF. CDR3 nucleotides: TGTGCCAGCAGCAGGGACAGCCTCAATGAGCAGTTCTTC.

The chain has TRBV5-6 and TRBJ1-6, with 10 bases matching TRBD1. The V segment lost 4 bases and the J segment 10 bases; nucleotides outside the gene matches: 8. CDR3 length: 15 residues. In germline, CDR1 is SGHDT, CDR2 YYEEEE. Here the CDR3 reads CASSARQGAESPLHF. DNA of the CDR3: TGTGCCAGCAGCGCCAGACAGGGGGCAGAGTCACCCCTCCACTTT.

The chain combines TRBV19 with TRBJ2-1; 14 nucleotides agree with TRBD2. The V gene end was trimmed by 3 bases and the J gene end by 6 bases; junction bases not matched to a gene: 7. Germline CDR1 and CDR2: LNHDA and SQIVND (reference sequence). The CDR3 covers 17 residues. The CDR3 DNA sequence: TGTGCCAGTAGTATTAGTGCCGGGACTAGCGGGGGCAATGAGCAGTTCTTC. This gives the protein CASSISAGTSGGNEQFF.

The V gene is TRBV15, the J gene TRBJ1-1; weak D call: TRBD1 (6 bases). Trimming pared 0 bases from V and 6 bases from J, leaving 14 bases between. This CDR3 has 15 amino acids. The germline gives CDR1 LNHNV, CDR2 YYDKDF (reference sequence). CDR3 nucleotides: TGTGCCACCAGCAGAGACGGCACAGGGAAGGCTGAAGCTTTCTTT. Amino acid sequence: CATSRDGTGKAEAFF.

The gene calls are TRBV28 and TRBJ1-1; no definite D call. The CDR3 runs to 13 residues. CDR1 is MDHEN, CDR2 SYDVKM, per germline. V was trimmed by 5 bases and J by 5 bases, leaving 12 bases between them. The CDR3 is CASSEGYRTEAFF. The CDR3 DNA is TGTGCCAGCAGTGAGGGTTATCGGACTGAAGCTTTCTTT.

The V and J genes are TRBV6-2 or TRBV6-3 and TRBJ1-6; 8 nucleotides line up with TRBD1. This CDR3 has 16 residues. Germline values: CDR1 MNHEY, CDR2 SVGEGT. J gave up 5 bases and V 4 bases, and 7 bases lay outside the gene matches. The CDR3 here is CASSSWRGQDNSPLHF. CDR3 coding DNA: TGTGCCAGCAGTTCTTGGAGGGGACAGGATAATTCACCCCTCCACTTT.

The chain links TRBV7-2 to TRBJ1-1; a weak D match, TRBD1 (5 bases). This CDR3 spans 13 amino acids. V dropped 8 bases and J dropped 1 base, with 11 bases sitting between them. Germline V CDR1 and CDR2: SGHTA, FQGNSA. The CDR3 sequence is CASGRDGNTEAFF. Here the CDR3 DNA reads TGTGCCAGCGGCAGGGATGGGAACACTGAAGCTTTCTTT.

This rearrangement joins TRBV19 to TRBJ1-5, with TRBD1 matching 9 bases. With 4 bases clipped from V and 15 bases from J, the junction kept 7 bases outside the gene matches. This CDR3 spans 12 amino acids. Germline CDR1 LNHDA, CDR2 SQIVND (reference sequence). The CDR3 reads CASSTRTGAGHF. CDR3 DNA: TGTGCCAGTAGTACTCGGACAGGGGCTGGGCATTTT.

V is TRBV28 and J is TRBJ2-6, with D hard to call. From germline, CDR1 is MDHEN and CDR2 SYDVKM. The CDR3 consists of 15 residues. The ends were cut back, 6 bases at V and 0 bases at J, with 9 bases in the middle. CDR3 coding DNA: TGTGCCAGCAGGTCCCCCAACTCTGGGGCCAACGTCCTGACTTTC. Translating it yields CASRSPNSGANVLTF.

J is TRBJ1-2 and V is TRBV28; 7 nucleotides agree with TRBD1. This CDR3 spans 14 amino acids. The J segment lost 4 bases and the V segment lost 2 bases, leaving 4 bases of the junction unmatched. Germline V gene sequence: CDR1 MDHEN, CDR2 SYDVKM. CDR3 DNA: TGTGCCAGCAGTTTACCCACAGGGGCCTATGGCTACACCTTC. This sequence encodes CASSLPTGAYGYTF.

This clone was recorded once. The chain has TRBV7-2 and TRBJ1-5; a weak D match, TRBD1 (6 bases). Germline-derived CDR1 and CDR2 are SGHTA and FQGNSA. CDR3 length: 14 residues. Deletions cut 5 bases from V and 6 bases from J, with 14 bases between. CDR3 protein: CASSPGQSGQPQHF. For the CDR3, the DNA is TGTGCCAGCAGCCCCGGACAGAGCGGTCAGCCCCAGCATTTT.

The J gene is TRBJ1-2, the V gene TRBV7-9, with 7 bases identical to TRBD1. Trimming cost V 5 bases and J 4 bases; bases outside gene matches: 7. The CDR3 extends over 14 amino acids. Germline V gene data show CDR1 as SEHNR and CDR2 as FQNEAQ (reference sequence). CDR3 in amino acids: CASSARDSFYGYTF. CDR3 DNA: TGTGCCAGCAGCGCGCGGGACAGCTTCTATGGCTACACCTTC. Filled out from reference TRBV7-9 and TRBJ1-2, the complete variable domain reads DTGVSQNPRHKITKRGQNVTFRCDPISEHNRLYWYRQTLGQGPEFLTYFQNEAQLEKSRLLSDRFSAERPKGSFSTLEIQRTEQGDSAMYLCASSARDSFYGYTFGSGTRLTVV.

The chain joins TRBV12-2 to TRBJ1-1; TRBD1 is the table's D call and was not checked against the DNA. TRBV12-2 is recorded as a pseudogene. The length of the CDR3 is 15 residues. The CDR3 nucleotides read TGTGCAAGTCGCCCCCCGGATTCCCGTGAGCAGGGAGCTTTCTTT. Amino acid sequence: CASRPPDSREQGAFF.

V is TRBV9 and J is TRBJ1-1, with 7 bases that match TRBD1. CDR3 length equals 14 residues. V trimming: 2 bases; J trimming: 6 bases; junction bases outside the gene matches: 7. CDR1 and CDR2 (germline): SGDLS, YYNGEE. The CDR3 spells CASSVLQGEAEAFF. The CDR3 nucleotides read TGTGCCAGCAGCGTGCTTCAGGGGGAGGCTGAAGCTTTCTTT.

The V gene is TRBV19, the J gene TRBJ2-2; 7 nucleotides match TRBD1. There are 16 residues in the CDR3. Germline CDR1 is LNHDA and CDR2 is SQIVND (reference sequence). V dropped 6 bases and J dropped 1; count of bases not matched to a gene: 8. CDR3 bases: TGTGCCAGTAGCCACCAGACAGGGATGAACACCGGGGAGCTGTTTTTT. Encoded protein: CASSHQTGMNTGELFF. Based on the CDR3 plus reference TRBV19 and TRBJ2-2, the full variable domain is DGGITQSPKYLFRKEGQNVTLSCEQNLNHDAMYWYRQDPGQGLRLIYYSQIVNDFQKGDIAEGYSVSREKKESFPLTVTSAQKNPTAFYLCASSHQTGMNTGELFFGEGSRLTVL.

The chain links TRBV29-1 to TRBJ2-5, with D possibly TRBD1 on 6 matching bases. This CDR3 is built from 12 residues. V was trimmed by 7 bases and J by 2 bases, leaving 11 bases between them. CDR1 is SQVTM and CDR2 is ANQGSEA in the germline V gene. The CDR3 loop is CSAATGQETQYF. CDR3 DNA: TGCAGCGCCGCGACAGGACAAGAGACCCAGTACTTC.

The CDR3 sequence is CASSQNQGAGNQPQHF. The CDR3 DNA follows: TGTGCCAGCAGCCAAAACCAGGGGGCGGGCAATCAGCCCCAGCATTTT. The chain couples TRBV4-2 to TRBJ1-5; 8 nucleotides line up with TRBD1. J lost 2 bases, V lost 2 bases, and 5 bases had no gene match. The CDR3 runs 16 residues. Germline CDR1 is LGHNA and CDR2 is YNFKEQ.

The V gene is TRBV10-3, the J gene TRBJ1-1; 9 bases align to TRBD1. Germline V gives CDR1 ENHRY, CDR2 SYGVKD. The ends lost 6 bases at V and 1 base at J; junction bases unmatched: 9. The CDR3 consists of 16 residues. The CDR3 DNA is TGTGCCATCAGCGGGACAGGGAGGATCGGGAACACTGAAGCTTTCTTT. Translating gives CAISGTGRIGNTEAFF.

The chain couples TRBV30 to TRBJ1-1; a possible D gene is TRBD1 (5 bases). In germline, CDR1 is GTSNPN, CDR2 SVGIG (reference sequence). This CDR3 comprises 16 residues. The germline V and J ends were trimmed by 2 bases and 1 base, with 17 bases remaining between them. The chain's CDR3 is CAWSPRWGEPNTEAFF. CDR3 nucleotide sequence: TGTGCCTGGAGTCCACGATGGGGGGAGCCGAACACTGAAGCTTTCTTT.

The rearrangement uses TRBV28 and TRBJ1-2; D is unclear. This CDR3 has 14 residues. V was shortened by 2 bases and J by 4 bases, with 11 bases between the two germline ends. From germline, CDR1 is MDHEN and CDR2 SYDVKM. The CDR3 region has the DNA TGTGCCAGCAGTTTAAGTGCAGAAGTCTATGGCTACACCTTC. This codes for CASSLSAEVYGYTF.

The CDR3 reads CASRGTGQPQHF. The CDR3 DNA reads as TGTGCCAGCAGGGGCACCGGTCAGCCCCAGCATTTT. The chain recombines TRBV6-5 with TRBJ1-5, with D uncertain. CDR3 length: 12 residues. CDR1 and CDR2 (germline): MNHEY, SVGAGI. The V end lost 6 bases, the J end lost 6 bases, and 9 bases lay between the germline ends.

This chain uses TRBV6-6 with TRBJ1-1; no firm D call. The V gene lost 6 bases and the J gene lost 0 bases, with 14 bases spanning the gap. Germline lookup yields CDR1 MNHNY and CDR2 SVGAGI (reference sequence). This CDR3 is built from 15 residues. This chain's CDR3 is CASRLRGTVNTEAFF. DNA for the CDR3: TGTGCCAGCAGGTTACGGGGTACCGTGAACACTGAAGCTTTCTTT.

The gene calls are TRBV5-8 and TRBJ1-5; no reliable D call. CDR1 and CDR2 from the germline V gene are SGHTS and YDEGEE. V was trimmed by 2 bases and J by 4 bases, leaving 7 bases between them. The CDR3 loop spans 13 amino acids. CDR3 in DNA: TGTGCCAGCAGCTTAGCCTATAATCAGCCCCAGCATTTT. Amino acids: CASSLAYNQPQHF.